The T cell receptor (beta chain) under discussion was sequenced for a study of cytomegalovirus exposure and HLA in healthy donors. Overall study context: Researchers found that about 84% of almost 400 genotyped donors fell within the Caucasian-associated ancestry cluster.

The germline V gene has CDR1 MGHDK and CDR2 SYGVNS. With 6 bases removed from V and 4 bases from J, the gap between germline ends came to 9 bases. This CDR3 has 12 residues. PCR employed 60 Vbeta and 13 Jbeta primers. Sequencing was performed with immunoSEQ multiplex PCR; in TCRdb, only in-frame clones are kept and a portion is missing. Of around 130,000 clones listed, over 60% were seen once; the top ten hold roughly 6%. Sequencing was done on a sample of PBMCs. The TCR comes from a man aged 18 to 29 in good health and CMV-seropositive. This chain joins TRBV25-1 and TRBJ1-1; no firm D call. In DNA form, the CDR3 reads TGTGCCAGCAGCCATCCTACCACTGAAGCTTTCTTT. Its translation is CASSHPTTEAFF. Using reference TRBV25-1 and TRBJ1-1 for the parts outside the CDR3, the full variable domain is EADIYQTPRYLVIGTGKKITLECSQTMGHDKMYWYQQDPGMELHLIHYSYGVNSTEKGDLSSESTVSRIRTEHFPLTLESARPSHTSQYLCASSHPTTEAFFGQGTRLTVV.